These T cell receptor beta chains were read from a single sample in a study of blood T cell repertoires in COVID-19. Clones were read by immunoSEQ multiplex PCR, and TCRdb kept only the in-frame ones, dropping some. The table includes around 480,000 clones, about 87% detected once. Sequencing was carried out using peripheral blood. Receptors were obtained from a woman aged 45 to 65 with COVID-19, enrolled during active disease. Both conserved end residues are part of each CDR3. The D gene is left open where the match is weak. The size entry is marked missing in some rows and otherwise reads once, few, many or a size class.

D: TRBD1; size: NA; J: TRBJ1-1; V: TRBV10-3; DNA: TGTGCCATCAGTGAGGGACAGGCGGCTGAAGCTTTCTTT; CDR3: CAISEGQAAEAFF
D: TRBD1; size: NA; J: TRBJ2-7; V: TRBV7-8; DNA: TGTGCCAGCAGCCGTCCGGGGACAGGGTTTTACGAGCAGTACTTC; CDR3: CASSRPGTGFYEQYF
D: TRBD1; size: NA; J: TRBJ2-3; V: TRBV19; DNA: TGTGCCAGTAGTATGTTACAGGGGGAAGATACGCAGTATTTT; CDR3: CASSMLQGEDTQYF
D: TRBD2; size: NA; J: TRBJ2-3; V: TRBV2; DNA: TGTGCCAGCGTACTAGCGGGCCGATGGGATACGCAGTATTTT; CDR3: CASVLAGRWDTQYF
D: NA; size: NA; J: TRBJ2-7; V: TRBV3-1/TRBV3-2; DNA: TGTGCCAGCAGCCAAGATAAGTTGACAGACCTGTACTACGAGCAGTACTTC; CDR3: CASSQDKLTDLYYEQYF
D: NA; size: NA; J: TRBJ2-3; V: TRBV3-1/TRBV3-2; DNA: TGTGCCAGCAGCCAAGAAGCGGGTACGCAGTATTTT; CDR3: CASSQEAGTQYF
D: TRBD1; size: NA; J: TRBJ1-5; V: TRBV5-1; DNA: TGCGCCAGCAGCGAAGGACAGGGGGCGAATCAGCCCCAGCATTTT; CDR3: CASSEGQGANQPQHF
D: NA; size: NA; J: TRBJ1-2; V: TRBV5-1; DNA: TGCGCCAGCAGCCGGGCCGAGGGCGGGGCCGTGGATGGCTACACCTTC; CDR3: CASSRAEGGAVDGYTF
D: NA; size: NA; J: TRBJ1-2; V: TRBV6-6; DNA: TGTGCCAGCAGTCCGAGGGCGGACAGTAAGAACTATGGCTACACCTTC; CDR3: CASSPRADSKNYGYTF
D: NA; size: once; J: TRBJ1-2; V: TRBV18; DNA: TGTGCCAGCTCACCTCCCCGGGACACGGGGGGCTACACCTTC; CDR3: CASSPPRDTGGYTF
D: TRBD1; size: NA; J: TRBJ1-1; V: TRBV11-2; DNA: TGTGCCAGCAGCCTAGTTAGGGACAGAAACACTGAAGCTTTCTTT; CDR3: CASSLVRDRNTEAFF
D: NA; size: NA; J: TRBJ2-7; V: TRBV7-5; DNA: TGTGCCAGAAGCCCCAAGTGGGGGGGGTTTTCCTACGAGCAGTACTTC; CDR3: CARSPKWGGFSYEQYF
D: NA; size: NA; J: TRBJ1-1; V: TRBV5-1; DNA: TGCGCCAGTTCGACAGGCCGGGACACTGAAGCTTTCTTT; CDR3: CASSTGRDTEAFF
D: TRBD1; size: NA; J: TRBJ1-3; V: TRBV5-1; DNA: TGCGCCAGCAGCGTAGCCGGGACAGGGGCTGGAAACACCATATATTTT; CDR3: CASSVAGTGAGNTIYF
D: NA; size: NA; J: TRBJ2-7; V: TRBV5-1; DNA: TGCGCCAGCAGCTTGGGACAATCCTACGAGCAGTACTTC; CDR3: CASSLGQSYEQYF
D: TRBD1; size: NA; J: TRBJ1-2; V: TRBV29-1; DNA: TGCAGCGTTGTAGTGGGACAGGGTGGCTACACCTTC; CDR3: CSVVVGQGGYTF
D: TRBD1; size: NA; J: TRBJ2-1; V: TRBV4-2; DNA: TGTGCCAGCAGCCAACCGGTGAGGGGGCTCGGGGTGCAGTTCTTC; CDR3: CASSQPVRGLGVQFF
D: TRBD2; size: NA; J: TRBJ2-7; V: TRBV29-1; DNA: TGCAGCGTTGAAGGGGGACTAGCGGGGGGAACCTACGAGCAGTACTTC; CDR3: CSVEGGLAGGTYEQYF
D: TRBD2; size: NA; J: TRBJ2-3; V: TRBV4-1; DNA: TGCGCCAGCAGCCAAGTATCTAGCGGGGGGGGGTATACGCAGTATTTT; CDR3: CASSQVSSGGGYTQYF
D: NA; size: NA; J: TRBJ2-2; V: TRBV19; DNA: TGTGCCACTTCAGGGGGGATGGGCACCGGGGAGCTGTTTTTT; CDR3: CATSGGMGTGELFF
D: NA; size: NA; J: TRBJ2-3; V: TRBV4-1; DNA: TGCGCCAGCAGCCAAGTGCCGTACGGGGGTACAGATACGCAGTATTTT; CDR3: CASSQVPYGGTDTQYF
D: NA; size: NA; J: TRBJ1-6; V: TRBV3-1/TRBV3-2; DNA: TGTGCCAGCAGCCTACGTGGGGGGATTTCACCCCTCCACTTT; CDR3: CASSLRGGISPLHF
D: TRBD1; size: NA; J: TRBJ1-4; V: TRBV30; DNA: TGTGCCTGGAAGGGGACCGACAGGGGGAGGGATGAAAAACTGTTTTTT; CDR3: CAWKGTDRGRDEKLFF
D: TRBD2; size: NA; J: TRBJ2-3; V: TRBV7-7; DNA: TGTGCCAGCAGCGTAGCGGGGGGGCGAGGAGATACGCAGTATTTT; CDR3: CASSVAGGRGDTQYF